This is a list of T cell receptor beta chains from one sample in a study of a mutant IDH1 vaccine in newly diagnosed glioma. Which antigens these TCRs recognize remains unknown. Here immunoSEQ multiplex PCR was the method, and the copy in TCRdb shows in-frame clones only, minus some. The repertoire holds about 94,000 clones, nearly 90% seen once, with over 0.6% in the top ten. This sample comprised PBMCs, obtained from a glioma patient whose treatment included an IDH1 peptide vaccine. Receptor source: a woman aged 45-65 years with glioma. The CDR3 runs from the conserved cysteine through the conserved F or W. Fields, in order: V gene, D gene, J gene, clone size, CDR3 DNA, CDR3 protein. A D gene is named only where the DNA matches it firmly. Some rows mark clone size as missing; the rest say once, few, many or name a class of expanded clone.

V: TRBV19; D: TRBD1; J: TRBJ1-4; size: NA; DNA: TGTGCCAGTAGGTCCGGGACAGGGAATGAAAAACTGTTTTTT; CDR3: CASRSGTGNEKLFF
V: TRBV6-5; D: NA; J: TRBJ2-7; size: NA; DNA: TGTGCCAGTCAAAGGGGCGCTTTCTACGAGCAGTACTTC; CDR3: CASQRGAFYEQYF
V: TRBV7-9; D: TRBD1; J: TRBJ2-7; size: NA; DNA: TGTGCCAGCAGCTTAGTGTATGGGGGACAGGGTGACTACGAGCAGTACTTC; CDR3: CASSLVYGGQGDYEQYF
V: TRBV9; D: TRBD2; J: TRBJ2-1; size: NA; DNA: TGTGCCAGCAGCGGAGGGGGCGGGGCTAGCGGGAGAAGGCATGAGCAGTTCTTC; CDR3: CASSGGGGASGRRHEQFF
V: TRBV18; D: TRBD1; J: TRBJ1-4; size: NA; DNA: TGTGCCAGCTCACCACTTGACAGGGTCGGTAATGAAAAACTGTTTTTT; CDR3: CASSPLDRVGNEKLFF
V: TRBV6-5; D: TRBD1; J: TRBJ1-1; size: NA; DNA: TGTGCCAGCAGCCCAGGGGGGAGGGAAGCTTTCTTT; CDR3: CASSPGGREAFF
V: TRBV5-1; D: NA; J: TRBJ2-1; size: NA; DNA: TGCGCCAGCAGCTGGATGGGTTCCAACAATGAGCAGTTCTTC; CDR3: CASSWMGSNNEQFF
V: TRBV9; D: TRBD2; J: TRBJ2-3; size: few; DNA: TGTGCCAGCAGCGTAGTCGCGAGCGGGAGGGGGGATACGCAGTATTTT; CDR3: CASSVVASGRGDTQYF
V: TRBV10-2; D: NA; J: TRBJ1-1; size: NA; DNA: TGCGCCAGCAGTGGAGGGAGACTTGAAGCTTTCTTT; CDR3: CASSGGRLEAFF
V: TRBV5-1; D: NA; J: TRBJ1-3; size: NA; DNA: TGCGCCAGCAGCACCGGACGGAGCTCTGGAAACACCATATATTTT; CDR3: CASSTGRSSGNTIYF
V: TRBV10-3; D: NA; J: TRBJ2-7; size: NA; DNA: TGTGCCAGCGGCGATCTCGATAGGGCGTCCTACGAGCAGTACTTC; CDR3: CASGDLDRASYEQYF
V: TRBV11-2; D: TRBD1; J: TRBJ1-5; size: few; DNA: TGTGCCAGCAGCGGCCACAGGGGCCAGCCCCAGCATTTT; CDR3: CASSGHRGQPQHF
V: TRBV27; D: TRBD1; J: TRBJ1-1; size: NA; DNA: TGTGCCAGCAGTCTGACAGGGGGGAACACTGAAGCTTTCTTT; CDR3: CASSLTGGNTEAFF
V: TRBV11-3; D: NA; J: TRBJ2-3; size: NA; DNA: TGTGCCAGCAGCTCTCGAAGTGAGGGAGACACGCAGTATTTT; CDR3: CASSSRSEGDTQYF
V: TRBV29-1; D: TRBD1; J: TRBJ1-2; size: NA; DNA: TGCAGCGTTTCTCCCGGGACAGGGGGCAGGGGCTACACCTTC; CDR3: CSVSPGTGGRGYTF
V: TRBV7-3; D: NA; J: TRBJ2-2; size: NA; DNA: TGTGCCAGCAGCTCCACCTCGACAGCTTCGAGGGAGCTGTTTTTT; CDR3: CASSSTSTASRELFF
V: TRBV7-7; D: NA; J: TRBJ2-2; size: NA; DNA: TGTGCTAGCAGCTTAGGGGACATCGGGGACACCGGGGAGCTGTTTTTT; CDR3: CASSLGDIGDTGELFF
V: TRBV30; D: TRBD2; J: TRBJ2-1; size: NA; DNA: TGTGCCTGGAATAGCGGGAGGGCCCCCAATGAGCAGTTCTTC; CDR3: CAWNSGRAPNEQFF
V: TRBV19; D: NA; J: TRBJ1-5; size: NA; DNA: TGTGCCAGTAGTTTCGGGTTTGGGCAGCCCCAGCATTTT; CDR3: CASSFGFGQPQHF
V: TRBV19; D: TRBD2; J: TRBJ2-1; size: NA; DNA: TGTGCCAGTACCTACAGGCGGGCGGGAGACTCCTACAATGAGCAGTTCTTC; CDR3: CASTYRRAGDSYNEQFF
V: TRBV11-2; D: TRBD2; J: TRBJ2-7; size: NA; DNA: TGTGCCAGCAGCTACGTACTAGCGGGATTCCCTTACGAGCAGTACTTC; CDR3: CASSYVLAGFPYEQYF
V: TRBV2; D: NA; J: TRBJ1-3; size: NA; DNA: TGTGCCAGCAGTGAAAAAGGCACCATATATTTT; CDR3: CASSEKGTIYF
V: TRBV11-2; D: TRBD1; J: TRBJ2-2; size: NA; DNA: TGTGCCAGCAGCCACCCGCGGACAGGAAACACCGGGGAGCTGTTTTTT; CDR3: CASSHPRTGNTGELFF
V: TRBV7-3; D: NA; J: TRBJ2-5; size: NA; DNA: TGTGCCAGCAGCTTACAGGGTACTAGGGAGACCCAGTACTTC; CDR3: CASSLQGTRETQYF
V: TRBV5-4; D: TRBD2; J: TRBJ2-5; size: NA; DNA: TGTGCCAGCAGCCCGGGACTAGCGGGAGAGGGAGGAGAGACCCAGTACTTC; CDR3: CASSPGLAGEGGETQYF
V: TRBV5-6; D: NA; J: TRBJ1-4; size: NA; DNA: TGTGCCAGCAGCTTCGGTAGATTTAATGAAAAACTGTTTTTT; CDR3: CASSFGRFNEKLFF
V: TRBV7-3; D: TRBD2; J: TRBJ2-3; size: NA; DNA: TGTGCCAGCAGCCACGGACTAGCGGGAGGGCCGTCCAGCACAGATACGCAGTATTTT; CDR3: CASSHGLAGGPSSTDTQYF
V: TRBV12-2; D: NA; J: TRBJ2-7; size: NA; DNA: TGTGCAAGTCGCTTAGCTCCCCTCCCTACAGACAGGGGGGGCTACGAGCAGTACTTC; CDR3: CASRLAPLPTDRGGYEQYF
V: TRBV7-6; D: NA; J: TRBJ2-1; size: NA; DNA: TGTGCCAGCAGCTTAAGCAGGGACTCCTACAATGAGCAGTTCTTC; CDR3: CASSLSRDSYNEQFF
V: TRBV11-2; D: NA; J: TRBJ1-2; size: NA; DNA: TGTGCCAGCAGCTTAGACCAAGGGGCGGGCTACACCTTC; CDR3: CASSLDQGAGYTF
V: TRBV4-2; D: TRBD1; J: TRBJ1-6; size: NA; DNA: TGTGCCAGCAGCACCTCTGGACAGGCCAATTCACCCCTCCACTTT; CDR3: CASSTSGQANSPLHF
V: TRBV7-9; D: NA; J: TRBJ2-7; size: NA; DNA: TGTGCCAGCAGCGATCCTCCCCGGTACGAGCAGTACTTC; CDR3: CASSDPPRYEQYF
V: TRBV27; D: TRBD2; J: TRBJ2-1; size: NA; DNA: TGTGCCAGCAGTTTACCGACTAGCGGGAGGAATGAGCAGTTCTTC; CDR3: CASSLPTSGRNEQFF
V: TRBV2; D: NA; J: TRBJ2-3; size: NA; DNA: TGTGCCAGCAGTGAGGATCGGGTGAGACGAGATACGCAGTATTTT; CDR3: CASSEDRVRRDTQYF
V: TRBV23-1; D: TRBD1; J: TRBJ2-5; size: NA; DNA: TGCGCCAGCAGTCATCAGACAGGGAACACTGAACGACAAGAGACCCAGTACTTC; CDR3: CASSHQTGNTERQETQYF
V: TRBV28; D: NA; J: TRBJ1-1; size: NA; DNA: TGTGCCAGCAGTTTCCCCCCCGGGCGAGTGGGGAGGACTGAAGCTTTCTTT; CDR3: CASSFPPGRVGRTEAFF
V: TRBV27; D: NA; J: TRBJ2-1; size: NA; DNA: TGTGCCAGCAGCTACGACAGGTTCTCCTACAATGAGCAGTTCTTC; CDR3: CASSYDRFSYNEQFF
V: TRBV2; D: TRBD1; J: TRBJ1-4; size: few; DNA: TGTGCCAGCAGTAACAGGGGATCTAATGAAAAACTGTTTTTT; CDR3: CASSNRGSNEKLFF
V: TRBV5-1; D: NA; J: TRBJ2-5; size: NA; DNA: TGCGCCAGCAGCGTCGGCCGGGGCAGGGCCGAGACCCAGTACTTC; CDR3: CASSVGRGRAETQYF
V: TRBV20-1; D: NA; J: TRBJ2-7; size: NA; DNA: TGCAGTGCTTTAAAGGGGGTTGAGCAGTACTTC; CDR3: CSALKGVEQYF
V: TRBV27; D: NA; J: TRBJ1-1; size: few; DNA: TGTGCCAGCAGTTTATTTGGCCTACAGGGGAACACTGAAGCTTTCTTT; CDR3: CASSLFGLQGNTEAFF
V: TRBV29-1; D: TRBD2; J: TRBJ2-1; size: once; DNA: TGCAGCGTTGAAGGGCCTAGCGGGAGGAGCTCCTACAATGAGCAGTTCTTC; CDR3: CSVEGPSGRSSYNEQFF
V: TRBV9; D: NA; J: TRBJ2-1; size: NA; DNA: TGTGCCAGCAGCCTCTCCGGGACTCCGAATGAGCAGTTCTTC; CDR3: CASSLSGTPNEQFF
V: TRBV7-9; D: NA; J: TRBJ2-1; size: NA; DNA: TGTGCCAGCAGCTGGGGGAGCAGCTCCTACAATGAGCAGTTCTTC; CDR3: CASSWGSSSYNEQFF
V: TRBV5-1; D: TRBD2; J: TRBJ2-7; size: once; DNA: TGCGCCAGCAGCTTGGACGGGAGGGCCTCGTACGAGCAGTACTTC; CDR3: CASSLDGRASYEQYF
V: TRBV29-1; D: NA; J: TRBJ1-2; size: NA; DNA: TGCAGCGTTGGGGGAGGGGCGCGTTCCTATGGCTACACCTTC; CDR3: CSVGGGARSYGYTF
V: TRBV6-1; D: NA; J: TRBJ1-5; size: NA; DNA: TGTGCCAGCAGTGGTCGGCAGCCCCAGCATTTT; CDR3: CASSGRQPQHF
V: TRBV5-1; D: TRBD2; J: TRBJ2-1; size: NA; DNA: TGCGCCAGCAGCTTGGCGGCTAGCGGGAGTTTCTATGAGCAGTTCTTC; CDR3: CASSLAASGSFYEQFF
V: TRBV5-1; D: TRBD1; J: TRBJ2-3; size: NA; DNA: TGCGCCAGCAGCTGGGGGACAGGTGGCACAGATACGCAGTATTTT; CDR3: CASSWGTGGTDTQYF
V: TRBV30; D: TRBD1; J: TRBJ1-1; size: few; DNA: TGTGCCTGGAGCGGACAGGGGGGGACTGAAGCTTTCTTT; CDR3: CAWSGQGGTEAFF
V: TRBV10-3; D: TRBD1; J: TRBJ1-1; size: once; DNA: TGTGCCATCAGGGGGACGACAGGGGAATTCGACACTGAAGCTTTCTTT; CDR3: CAIRGTTGEFDTEAFF
V: TRBV10-2; D: NA; J: TRBJ2-2; size: NA; DNA: TGCGCCAGCAGTCGACAACACACCGGGGAGCTGTTTTTT; CDR3: CASSRQHTGELFF